A selection of T cell receptor beta chains follows, all from one sample in a study of quantifying T cell responses using KT2 cells. TCRdb processed the UMI-ligation and nested PCR reads anew with MiXCR; each CDR3 protein has one entry. The sample lists 40,000 to 50,000 distinct CDR3 sequences; over 15% were seen once. The material sequenced was PBMCs spiked with cells of the T cell clone KT2. The receptors derive from a human donor. The CDR3 runs from the conserved cysteine through the conserved F or W. D genes are given only for firm matches. The size of a clone is reported for some rows only, either as once, few or many, or as a class for expanded clones.

j_call clone_size v_call d_call cdr3_length cdr3_nt cdr3_aa
TRBJ2-7 many TRBV29-1 - 14 TGCAGCGTTGACGCCGGAGGGAGTTCATACGAGCAGTACTTC CSVDAGGSSYEQYF
TRBJ2-1 few TRBV6-4 - 14 TGTGCCAGCAGTGACTCTGGCCAATCCAATGAGCAGTTCTTC CASSDSGQSNEQFF
TRBJ1-1 few TRBV3-1 - 15 TGTGCCAGCAGCCAAGCTCAGGGAAGGGGCTATGAAGCTTTCTTT CASSQAQGRGYEAFF
TRBJ2-6 many TRBV29-1 - 12 TGCAGCGTCTACTCTGGGGCCAACGTCCTGACTTTC CSVYSGANVLTF
TRBJ2-7 few TRBV18 TRBD1 14 TGTGCCAGCTCCTTGGGACAGGGCGACCACGAGCAGTACTTC CASSLGQGDHEQYF
TRBJ2-3 few TRBV5-1 TRBD1 14 TGCGCCAGCTGCCAGGGGGCGCACACAGATACGCAGTATTTT CASCQGAHTDTQYF
TRBJ2-4 - TRBV15 - 15 TGTGCCACCAGCAGAGAACGGGGCAGGGTAAACATTCAGTACTTC CATSRERGRVNIQYF
TRBJ2-1 few TRBV19 - 13 TGTGCCAGTAGTTCCCGGAGGTACAATGAGCAGTTCTTC CASSSRRYNEQFF
TRBJ2-7 - TRBV5-6 - 13 TGTGCCAGCAGCGTGGACATTCACCACGAGCAGTACTTC CASSVDIHHEQYF
TRBJ1-2 - TRBV12-3/TRBV12-4 - 15 TGTGCCAGCAGTCCAGGTAGAAGGGCCAACTATGGCTACACCTTC CASSPGRRANYGYTF
TRBJ2-3 few TRBV7-2 TRBD2 15 TGTGCCAGCAGCCCTAGCGGGAGGGTTACAGATACGCAGTATTTT CASSPSGRVTDTQYF
TRBJ2-5 - TRBV18 - 13 TGTGCCAGCTCACGAGGGACGGTGGAGACCCAGTACTTC CASSRGTVETQYF
TRBJ2-1 many TRBV6-4 - 13 TGTGCCAGCAGTGAAGAGGATAACAATGAGCAGTTCTTC CASSEEDNNEQFF
TRBJ2-2 many TRBV4-3 - 16 TGCGCCAGCAGCCAATACACGGGAGAAATCGCCGGGGAGCTGTTTTTT CASSQYTGEIAGELFF
TRBJ1-1 - TRBV29-1 - 11 TGCAGCGTTGAAGTTGGCAGGGAAGCTTTCTTT CSVEVGREAFF
TRBJ2-7 - TRBV2 TRBD1 12 TGTGCCAGCGGGGACAGAGGAGGCGCGTCGTACTTC CASGDRGGASYF
TRBJ1-6 few TRBV27 - 16 TGTGCCAGCAGTTTGTGGGCAGGAGCTTATAATTCACCCCTCCACTTT CASSLWAGAYNSPLHF
TRBJ2-7 - TRBV6-1 - 13 TGTGCCAGCAGTGAAGAGGAGCGCAACGAGCAGTACTTC CASSEEERNEQYF
TRBJ1-3 many TRBV7-2 - 14 TGTGCCAGCAGCAATAAATACTCTGGAAACACCATATATTTT CASSNKYSGNTIYF
TRBJ2-3 many TRBV7-9 TRBD2 17 TGTGCCAGCAGCTTAGCGTCCCGACTAGCGTGGTCAGATACGCAGTATTTT CASSLASRLAWSDTQYF
TRBJ2-3 few TRBV5-4 - 14 TGTGCCAGCAGCTTGGCGGTCGGATCAGATACGCAGTATTTT CASSLAVGSDTQYF
TRBJ1-5 few TRBV29-1 - 13 TGCAGCGTTGGGGACAAAGTTAATCAGCCCCAGCATTTT CSVGDKVNQPQHF
TRBJ1-3 few TRBV30 - 13 TGTGCCTGGAGGCAGACAAGCGGAAACACCATATATTTT CAWRQTSGNTIYF
TRBJ2-7 few TRBV20-1 - 13 TGCAGTGCTAGTTCGGGAACAGCCTACGAGCAGTACTTC CSASSGTAYEQYF
TRBJ2-2 - TRBV29-1 - 14 TGCAGCGTTGCCCCGATTCGGGACACCGGGGAGCTGTTTTTT CSVAPIRDTGELFF
TRBJ1-2 - TRBV20-1 - 16 TGCAGTGCTAGAGATCCCAGGGCAGGGGCCCCCTATGGCTACACCTTC CSARDPRAGAPYGYTF
TRBJ2-7 many TRBV12-3/TRBV12-4 TRBD1 15 TGTGCCAGCAGTGGCACCGGGACAGGGAAGTACGAGCAGTACTTC CASSGTGTGKYEQYF